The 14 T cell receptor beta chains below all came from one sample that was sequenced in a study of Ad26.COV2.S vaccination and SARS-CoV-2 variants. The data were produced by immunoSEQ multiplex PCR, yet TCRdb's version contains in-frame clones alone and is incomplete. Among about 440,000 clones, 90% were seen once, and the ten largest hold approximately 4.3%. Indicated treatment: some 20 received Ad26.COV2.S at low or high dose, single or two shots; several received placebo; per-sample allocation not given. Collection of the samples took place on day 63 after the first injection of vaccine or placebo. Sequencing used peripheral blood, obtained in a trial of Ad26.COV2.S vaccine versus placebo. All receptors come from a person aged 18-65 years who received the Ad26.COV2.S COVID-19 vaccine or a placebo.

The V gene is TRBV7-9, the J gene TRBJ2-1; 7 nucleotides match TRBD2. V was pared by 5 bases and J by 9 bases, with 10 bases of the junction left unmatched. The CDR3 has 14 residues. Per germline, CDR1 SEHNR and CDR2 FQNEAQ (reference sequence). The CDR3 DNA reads TGTGCCAGCAGCGCCGGGGGGATACGGGTTGAGCAGTTCTTC. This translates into CASSAGGIRVEQFF.

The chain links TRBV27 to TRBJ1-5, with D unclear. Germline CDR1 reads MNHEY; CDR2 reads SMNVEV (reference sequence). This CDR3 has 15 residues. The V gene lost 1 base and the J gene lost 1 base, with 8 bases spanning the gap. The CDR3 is CASSLWADSNQPQHF. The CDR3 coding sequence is TGTGCCAGCAGTTTATGGGCAGACAGCAATCAGCCCCAGCATTTT.

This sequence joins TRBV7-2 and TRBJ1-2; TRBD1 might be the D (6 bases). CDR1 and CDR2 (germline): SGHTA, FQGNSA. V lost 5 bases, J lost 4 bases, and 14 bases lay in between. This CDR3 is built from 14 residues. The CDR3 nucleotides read TGTGCCAGCAGCCCCCTAGGGGGGATCTATGGCTACACCTTC. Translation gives CASSPLGGIYGYTF.

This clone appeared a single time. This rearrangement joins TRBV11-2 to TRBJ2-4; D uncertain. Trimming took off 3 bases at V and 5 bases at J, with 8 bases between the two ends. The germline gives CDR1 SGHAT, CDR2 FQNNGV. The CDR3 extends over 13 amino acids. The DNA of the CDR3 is TGTGCCAGCAGCTTGGGAATTGAAAACATTCAGTACTTC. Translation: CASSLGIENIQYF.

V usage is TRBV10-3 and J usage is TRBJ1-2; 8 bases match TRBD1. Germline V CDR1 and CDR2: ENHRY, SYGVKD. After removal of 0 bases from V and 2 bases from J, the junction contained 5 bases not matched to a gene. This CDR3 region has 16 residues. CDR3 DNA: TGTGCCATCAGTGAGTCAACAGGGGGTATGAACTATGGCTACACCTTC. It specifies CAISESTGGMNYGYTF.

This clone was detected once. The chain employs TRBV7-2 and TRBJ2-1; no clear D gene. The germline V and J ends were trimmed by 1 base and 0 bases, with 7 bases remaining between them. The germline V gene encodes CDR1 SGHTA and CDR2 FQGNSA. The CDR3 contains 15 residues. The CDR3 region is CASSLGPFSYNEQFF. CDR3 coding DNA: TGTGCCAGCAGCTTAGGTCCATTCTCCTACAATGAGCAGTTCTTC.

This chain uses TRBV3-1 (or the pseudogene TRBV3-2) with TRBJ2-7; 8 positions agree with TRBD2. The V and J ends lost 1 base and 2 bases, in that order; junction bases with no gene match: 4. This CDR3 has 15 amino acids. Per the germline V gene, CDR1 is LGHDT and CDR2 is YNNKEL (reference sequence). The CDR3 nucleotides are TGTGCCAGCAGCCAAGTGTTAGCGGGACCCTACGAGCAGTACTTC. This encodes CASSQVLAGPYEQYF.

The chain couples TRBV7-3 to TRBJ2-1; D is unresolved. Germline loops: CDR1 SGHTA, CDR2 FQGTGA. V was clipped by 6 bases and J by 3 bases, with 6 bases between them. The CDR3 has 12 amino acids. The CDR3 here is CASSSGYNEQFF. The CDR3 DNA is TGTGCCAGCAGTTCCGGCTACAATGAGCAGTTCTTC.

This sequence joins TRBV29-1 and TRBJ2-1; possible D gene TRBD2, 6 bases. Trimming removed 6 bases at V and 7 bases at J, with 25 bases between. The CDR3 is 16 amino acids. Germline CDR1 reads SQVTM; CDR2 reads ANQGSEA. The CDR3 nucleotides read TGCAGCGTGGCCCCCAGTGTGGGCGGGGCGGGGAATGAGCAGTTCTTC. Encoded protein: CSVAPSVGGAGNEQFF.

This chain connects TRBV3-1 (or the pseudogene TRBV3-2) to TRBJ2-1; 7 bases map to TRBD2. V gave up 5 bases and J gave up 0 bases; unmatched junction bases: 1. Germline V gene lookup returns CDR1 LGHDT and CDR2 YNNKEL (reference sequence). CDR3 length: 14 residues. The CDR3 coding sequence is TGTGCCAGCAGCTTAGCGGGCTCCTACAATGAGCAGTTCTTC. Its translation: CASSLAGSYNEQFF.

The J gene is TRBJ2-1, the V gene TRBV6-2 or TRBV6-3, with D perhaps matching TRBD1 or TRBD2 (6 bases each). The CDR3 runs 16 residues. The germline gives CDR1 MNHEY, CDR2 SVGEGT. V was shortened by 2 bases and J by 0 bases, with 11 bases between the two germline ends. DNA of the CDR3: TGTGCCAGCAGTTACAGGGGGGAGGTCTCCTACAATGAGCAGTTCTTC. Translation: CASSYRGEVSYNEQFF.

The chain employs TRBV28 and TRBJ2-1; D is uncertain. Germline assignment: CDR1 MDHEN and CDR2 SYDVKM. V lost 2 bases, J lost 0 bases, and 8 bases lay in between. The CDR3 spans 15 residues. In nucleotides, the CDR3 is TGTGCCAGCAGTTTAAGGCCCTCCTCCTACAATGAGCAGTTCTTC. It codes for CASSLRPSSYNEQFF.

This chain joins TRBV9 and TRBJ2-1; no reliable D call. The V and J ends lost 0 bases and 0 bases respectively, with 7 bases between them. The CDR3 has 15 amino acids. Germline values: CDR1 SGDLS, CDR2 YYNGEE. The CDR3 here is CASSVAGNSYNEQFF. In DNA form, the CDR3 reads TGTGCCAGCAGCGTAGCTGGCAACTCCTACAATGAGCAGTTCTTC. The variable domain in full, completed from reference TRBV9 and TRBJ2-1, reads DSGVTQTPKHLITATGQRVTLRCSPRSGDLSVYWYQQSLDQGLQFLIQYYNGEERAKGNILERFSAQQFPDLHSELNLSSLELGDSALYFCASSVAGNSYNEQFFGPGTRLTVL.

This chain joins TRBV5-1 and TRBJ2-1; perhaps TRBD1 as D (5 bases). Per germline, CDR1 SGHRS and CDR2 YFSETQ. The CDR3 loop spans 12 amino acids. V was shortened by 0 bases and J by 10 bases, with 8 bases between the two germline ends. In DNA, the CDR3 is TGCGCCAGCAGCTTGGAGGGGCCGGAGCAGTTCTTC. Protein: CASSLEGPEQFF.